These 5 T cell receptor beta chains were sequenced from one sample in a study of blood T cell repertoires in COVID-19. Produced via immunoSEQ multiplex PCR; TCRdb's table is partial and in-frame only. The profile covers under 65,000 clones, with 80% to 90% appearing a single time and roughly 30% taken by the ten largest. Sample: peripheral blood. These TCRs come from a man aged 55 to 70 with COVID-19, enrolled during active disease.

The V and J genes are TRBV4-2 and TRBJ2-6; possibly TRBD1 for D (5 bases). The germline V gene encodes CDR1 LGHNA and CDR2 YNFKEQ. This CDR3 is 17 amino acids long. V dropped 4 bases and J dropped 0 bases, with 13 bases sitting between them. In DNA form, the CDR3 reads TGTGCCAGCAGCCGTGATTTGGGGCGCTCTGGGGCCAACGTCCTGACTTTC. It yields the protein CASSRDLGRSGANVLTF.

The rearrangement links TRBV5-5 to TRBJ2-3, with D possibly TRBD2 on 6 matching bases. The germline CDR1 and CDR2 sequences are SGHKS and YYEKEE (reference sequence). V lost 5 bases and J 2 bases, leaving 18 bases between the germline ends. This CDR3 is built from 16 residues. The CDR3 coding sequence is TGTGCCAGCAGTACCGGGAGCGGGCCTTCCACAGATACGCAGTATTTT. Translating gives CASSTGSGPSTDTQYF. Full variable domain (remainder filled in from reference TRBV5-5 and TRBJ2-3): DAGVTQSPTHLIKTRGQQVTLRCSPISGHKSVSWYQQVLGQGPQFIFQYYEKEERGRGNFPDRFSARQFPNYSSELNVNALLLGDSALYLCASSTGSGPSTDTQYFGPGTRLTVL.

The chain couples TRBV5-1 to TRBJ2-7; 9 bases are shared with TRBD1. The length of the CDR3 is 13 residues. The trim removed 7 bases at V and 4 bases at J, leaving 6 bases unmatched. Germline V gives CDR1 SGHRS, CDR2 YFSETQ. Here the CDR3 reads CASRTGENYEQYF. CDR3 bases: TGCGCCAGCCGGACAGGGGAAAATTACGAGCAGTACTTC.

The chain recombines TRBV6-5 with TRBJ2-7; 7 bases are shared with TRBD1. The CDR3 is made up of 14 amino acids. Per germline, CDR1 MNHEY and CDR2 SVGAGI. Unmatched junction bases numbered 3, after V lost 2 bases and J lost 2 bases. In DNA form, the CDR3 reads TGTGCCAGCAGTTACAGGGACAGACCCTACGAGCAGTACTTC. This sequence encodes CASSYRDRPYEQYF.

The chain has TRBV7-3 and TRBJ2-1, with D perhaps matching TRBD1 (5 bases). The germline V gene has CDR1 SGHTA and CDR2 FQGTGA. V was pared by 5 bases and J by 2 bases, with 10 bases between. This CDR3 contains 14 residues. CDR3 bases: TGTGCCAGCAGCCCTAGGGGCGCCTACAATGAGCAGTTCTTC. The encoded protein is CASSPRGAYNEQFF.